This T cell receptor (beta chain) came from a study of naive and memory T cell subsets. Overall study results and limits: Over 90% of naive TCR sequences appeared only once after error correction, unlike memory subsets.

Cells stained for CD3, CD4, CD8, CD45RA and CD27 were sorted into four subsets. Trimming left V 1 base short and J 5 bases short, with 11 bases between. The CDR3 totals 14 residues. CDR1 and CDR2 from the germline V gene are LGHNA and YNFKEQ. The beta constant-region primer was an equimolar mix of two oligonucleotides covering TRBC1 and TRBC2. Using its own MiXCR run on the UMI-ligation and nested PCR reads, TCRdb lists one record per CDR3 protein. The table lists some 36,000 distinct CDR3 sequences, roughly 13% of them singletons. This clonotype was recorded a few times. Its antigen is still unknown. The receptor was derived from a human donor in good health. The specimen sequenced was effector memory CD4+ T cells from blood. Documented subset: effector memory, CD45RA- CD27-. The chain uses TRBV4-2 and TRBJ2-5, with TRBD1 as a possible D gene (5 bases). The CDR3 DNA reads TGTGCCAGCAGCCAAGGGCAGGGAATCGAGACCCAGTACTTC. Translating it yields CASSQGQGIETQYF.